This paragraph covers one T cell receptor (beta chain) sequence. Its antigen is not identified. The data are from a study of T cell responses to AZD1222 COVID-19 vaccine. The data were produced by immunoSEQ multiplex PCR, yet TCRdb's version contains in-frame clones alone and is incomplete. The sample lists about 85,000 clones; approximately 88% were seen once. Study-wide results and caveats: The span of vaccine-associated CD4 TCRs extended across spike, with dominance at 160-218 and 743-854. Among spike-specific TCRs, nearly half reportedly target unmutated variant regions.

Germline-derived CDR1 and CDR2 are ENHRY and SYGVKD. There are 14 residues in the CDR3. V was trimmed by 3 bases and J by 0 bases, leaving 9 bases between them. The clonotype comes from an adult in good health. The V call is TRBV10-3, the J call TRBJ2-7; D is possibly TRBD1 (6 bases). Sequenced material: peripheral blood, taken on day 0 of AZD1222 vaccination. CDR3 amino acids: CAISEQGGSYEQYF. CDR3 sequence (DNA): TGTGCCATCAGTGAACAGGGTGGCTCCTACGAGCAGTACTTC.